Presented here are 7 T cell receptor beta chains from one specimen sequenced in a study of brain T cells in children with intractable seizures. TCRdb's table, derived via immunoSEQ multiplex PCR, lists solely in-frame clones and lacks some. The sample lists around 340,000 clones; 93% were seen once. Stated time point: blood from clinic visit 5 months post-surgery; TSC patient then seizure free. Sequencing was performed on peripheral blood, taken 5 to 6 months after surgery. All receptors derive from a boy in the first two years of life with tuberous sclerosis and intractable seizures.

This chain connects TRBV19 to TRBJ1-1; D is unclear. V was clipped by 6 bases and J by 8 bases, with 10 bases between them. Germline V gene sequence: CDR1 LNHDA, CDR2 SQIVND (reference sequence). CDR3 length: 11 amino acids. CDR3 region: CASREANEAFF. CDR3 coding DNA: TGTGCCAGTAGGGAGGCAAACGAAGCTTTCTTT.

This clone was observed a handful of times. In DNA form, the CDR3 reads TGTGCCAGCAGCTTATTATTCTCTGGAAACACCATATATTTT. This codes for CASSLLFSGNTIYF. The chain carries TRBV7-2 and TRBJ1-3, with D unclear. This CDR3 spans 14 amino acids. Trimming removed 2 bases at V and 0 bases at J, with 5 bases between. In germline, CDR1 is SGHTA, CDR2 FQGNSA.

V and J are TRBV27 and TRBJ1-2, with 9 bases lining up with TRBD1. This CDR3 contains 14 residues. V lost 3 bases, J lost 5 bases, and 4 bases stayed unmatched. Germline V CDR1 and CDR2: MNHEY, SMNVEV (reference sequence). This CDR3 reads CASSFSTGGYGYTF. The DNA of the CDR3 is TGTGCCAGCAGTTTTTCGACAGGGGGGTATGGCTACACCTTC.

The rearrangement joins TRBV7-9 to TRBJ2-7; no clear D. Trimming cost V 4 bases and J 5 bases, with 15 bases left between them. CDR1 and CDR2 from the germline V gene are SEHNR and FQNEAQ (reference sequence). The CDR3 has 14 residues. The chain's CDR3 is CASSYETVLNEQYF. The CDR3 nucleotides read TGTGCCAGCAGCTACGAGACTGTGCTAAACGAGCAGTACTTC. Drawing the rest from reference TRBV7-9 and TRBJ2-7, the complete variable domain is DTGVSQNPRHKITKRGQNVTFRCDPISEHNRLYWYRQTLGQGPEFLTYFQNEAQLEKSRLLSDRFSAERPKGSFSTLEIQRTEQGDSAMYLCASSYETVLNEQYFGPGTRLTVT.

The chain couples TRBV5-6 to TRBJ1-6; D is perhaps TRBD1 (5 bases). V was pared by 3 bases and J by 15 bases, with 16 bases between. The CDR3 sequence is 13 residues long. Germline V gene lookup returns CDR1 SGHDT and CDR2 YYEEEE. For the CDR3, the DNA is TGTGCCAGCAGCTACCCGCAGGGTCGGGACCTCCACTTT. This sequence encodes CASSYPQGRDLHF.

This clone was seen only a few times. The V call is TRBV7-9, the J call TRBJ1-2, with D uncertain. Germline CDR1 reads SEHNR; CDR2 reads FQNEAQ (reference sequence). The CDR3 is made up of 13 amino acids. Trimming took 5 bases from V and 4 from J, leaving 11 bases between them. The CDR3 nucleotides read TGTGCCAGCAGCCCCCCTGGGTCCTATGGCTACACCTTC. Its translation is CASSPPGSYGYTF.

This clone appeared a single time. V gene TRBV30 combines with J gene TRBJ2-1; 10 nucleotides match TRBD1. Germline V CDR1 and CDR2: GTSNPN, SVGIG (reference sequence). The junction had 3 bases not matched to a gene; V was cut back by 3 bases and J by 4 bases. This CDR3 has 14 amino acids. DNA of the CDR3: TGTGCCTGGAGACGGGACAGGGGTTACAATGAGCAGTTCTTC. This translates into CAWRRDRGYNEQFF. Filled out from reference TRBV30 and TRBJ2-1, the complete variable domain reads SQTIHQWPATLVQPVGSPLSLECTVEGTSNPNLYWYRQAAGRGLQLLFYSVGIGQISSEVPQNLSASRPQDRQFILSSKKLLLSDSGFYLCAWRRDRGYNEQFFGPGTRLTVL.